What follows describes a single T cell receptor (beta chain). Its antigen is unidentified. This sample is drawn from a study of OX40 agonist ivuxolimab in advanced cancers. The study's findings and limits: Those patients achieving a partial response at 0.1-3.0 mg/kg showed among the lowest clonal expansion. Undetermined was the antigen specificity of the expanded peripheral T cells. CD4+ and CD8+ blood T cells expanded clonally by week 6 at 0.1 to 3.0 mg/kg.

The method was immunoSEQ multiplex PCR; TCRdb's version includes in-frame clones alone and lacks a portion of them. The sample contains some 80,000 clones, around 86% of which appear only once. People who had autoimmune disease history or systemic immunosuppression were excluded. Per germline, CDR1 SGHRS and CDR2 YFSETQ. This CDR3 is 15 amino acids long. V gave up 0 bases and J gave up 2 bases, with 12 bases separating them. The clonotype originates from an adult with an advanced solid tumor such as melanoma, head and neck, liver or kidney cancer. The chain combines TRBV5-1 with TRBJ2-7; D call uncertain. The source was CD4+ or CD8+ T cells sorted from blood, collected in a trial of the OX40 agonist ivuxolimab. The CDR3 sequence: CASSLAETQTYEQYF. The CDR3 DNA reads as TGCGCCAGCAGCTTGGCAGAGACACAAACCTACGAGCAGTACTTC.